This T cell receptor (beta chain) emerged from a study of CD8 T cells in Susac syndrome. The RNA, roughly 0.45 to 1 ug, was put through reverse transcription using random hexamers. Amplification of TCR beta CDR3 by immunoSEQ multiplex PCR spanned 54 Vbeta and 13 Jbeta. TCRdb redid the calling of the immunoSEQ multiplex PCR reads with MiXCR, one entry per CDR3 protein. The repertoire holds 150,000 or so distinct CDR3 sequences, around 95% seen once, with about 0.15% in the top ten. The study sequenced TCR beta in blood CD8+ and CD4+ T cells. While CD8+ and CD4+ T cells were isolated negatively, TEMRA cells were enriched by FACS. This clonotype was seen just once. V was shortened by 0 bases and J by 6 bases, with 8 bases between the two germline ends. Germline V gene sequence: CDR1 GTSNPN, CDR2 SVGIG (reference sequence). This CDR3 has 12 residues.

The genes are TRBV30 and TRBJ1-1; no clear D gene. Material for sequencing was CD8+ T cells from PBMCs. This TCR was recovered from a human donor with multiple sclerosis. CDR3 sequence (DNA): TGTGCCTGGAGTGTAGGAGGGCCTGAAGCTTTCTTT. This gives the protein CAWSVGGPEAFF.